This T cell receptor beta chain was identified during a study of blood T cell repertoires in COVID-19 (dated by TCRdb to about 2020). Background on the whole study: The collaborator samples originated in the United States, Italy and Spain and spanned the acute and convalescent phases of COVID-19. The prospective study material was composed of cDNA or gDNA derived from T cells, B-cell-depleted T cells, or PBMCs. Subjects who had been exposed to COVID-19, were actively infected with it, or had recovered from it provided the deeply sampled blood TCRbeta repertoires that made up the dataset. The repertoires were made available in a free public database intended to serve as a resource for research on the immune response to SARS-CoV-2. Samples came from the ongoing ImmuneRACE study (first 160 participants) plus 1,254 subjects from 6 global collaborators. A de-identified subject ID, COVID-19 status, age in years and sex were almost always included in the sample metadata. Where HLA class I and class II types were available, the types were taken from metadata supplied by the sample provider, not from assay-based typing.

What the work shows at the level of the full study, not this receptor alone: Clinical and demographic metadata were provided uncurated, with the amount varying by source and participant.

This clone was detected once. It has no known antigen specificity. No base quality information exists; no much larger clone differs at one position. Collaborating institutions collected whole blood in K2EDTA tubes following their own protocols. For TCRbeta analysis, collaborators shipped samples in one of three forms: frozen whole blood, isolated PBMCs, or DNA extracted from either of those sample types. The germline V end is reduced by 5 bases and the J end by 1 base; junction bases left unmatched: 4. The germline V gene yields MNHEY for CDR1 and SVGEGT for CDR2. The CDR3 runs 14 residues from the cysteine to the phenylalanine. Solely the CDR3 DNA is kept, with 42 bases framed from the first base. TCRbeta CDR3 regions were amplified from genomic DNA using the immunoSEQ Assay, a bias-controlled multiplex PCR. The study's own analysis went as follows. Within the assay, amplification of reference gene primers was used to estimate how many nucleated cells each sample contained. To quantify the absolute abundance of each unique TCRbeta CDR3 rearrangement, sequence reads were collapsed and filtered. For each sample, productive Simpson clonality was calculated by taking the square root of Simpson's diversity index across productive rearrangements. TCRdb limited this immuneACCESS table to in-frame rearrangements with V and J called. A share of clones is missing; checked studies link under half to unresolved V genes, and the rest is unexplained. The V and J calls and clone size are taken from that table; D and trimming were inferred from the DNA. The sample includes fewer than 95,000 clones, with about two thirds observed a single time. 13% to 15% of the sample is held by the ten biggest clonotypes.

Sequencing was performed on peripheral blood. This chain is built from TRBV6-2 or TRBV6-3 and TRBJ2-7, with 8 middle bases fitting TRBD1. This sequence was found in a woman of 80 years or more with acute or convalescent COVID-19. The DNA sequence reads TGTGCCAGCAGTGCGACAGGGGCGTCCTACGAGCAGTACTTC. Translated, it gives CASSATGASYEQYF.